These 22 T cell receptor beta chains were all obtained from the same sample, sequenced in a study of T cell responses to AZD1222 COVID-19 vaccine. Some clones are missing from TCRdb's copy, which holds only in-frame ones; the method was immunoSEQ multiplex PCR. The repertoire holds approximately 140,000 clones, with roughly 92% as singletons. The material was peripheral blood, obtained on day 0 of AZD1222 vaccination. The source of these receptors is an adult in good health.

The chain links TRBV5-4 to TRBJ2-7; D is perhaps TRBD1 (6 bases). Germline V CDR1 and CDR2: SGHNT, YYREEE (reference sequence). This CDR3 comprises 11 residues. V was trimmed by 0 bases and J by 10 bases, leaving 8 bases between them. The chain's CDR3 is CASSLDREQYF. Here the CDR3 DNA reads TGTGCCAGCAGCTTGGACAGGGAACAGTACTTC.

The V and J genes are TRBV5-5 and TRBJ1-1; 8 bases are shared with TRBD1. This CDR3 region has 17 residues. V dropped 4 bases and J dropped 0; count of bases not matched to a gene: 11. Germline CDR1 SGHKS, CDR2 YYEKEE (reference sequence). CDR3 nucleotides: TGTGCCAGCAGCCCTCGACTCGACAGGGGTATGAACACTGAAGCTTTCTTT. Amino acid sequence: CASSPRLDRGMNTEAFF.

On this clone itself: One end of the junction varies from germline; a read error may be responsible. CDR3 bases: TGTGTCAGCAGTTACACCGGGGGCCTCTATGGCTACACCTTC. Protein: CVSSYTGGLYGYTF. The V gene is TRBV6-2 or TRBV6-3, the J gene TRBJ1-2; perhaps TRBD1 as D (6 bases). The CDR3 covers 14 residues. The germline V gene has CDR1 MNHEY and CDR2 SVGEGT.

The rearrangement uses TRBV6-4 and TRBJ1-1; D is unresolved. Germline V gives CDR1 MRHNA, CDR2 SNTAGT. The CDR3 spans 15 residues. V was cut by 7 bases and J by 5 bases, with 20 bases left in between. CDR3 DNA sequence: TGTGCCAGCACCGCCCGGGTAGGTGAACTGACTGAAGCTTTCTTT. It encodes CASTARVGELTEAFF.

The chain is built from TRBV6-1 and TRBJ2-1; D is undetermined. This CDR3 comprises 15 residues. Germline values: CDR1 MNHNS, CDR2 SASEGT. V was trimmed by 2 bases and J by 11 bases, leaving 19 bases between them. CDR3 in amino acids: CASSERSSPTMKQFF. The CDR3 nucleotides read TGTGCCAGCAGTGAACGGTCATCACCTACAATGAAGCAGTTCTTC.

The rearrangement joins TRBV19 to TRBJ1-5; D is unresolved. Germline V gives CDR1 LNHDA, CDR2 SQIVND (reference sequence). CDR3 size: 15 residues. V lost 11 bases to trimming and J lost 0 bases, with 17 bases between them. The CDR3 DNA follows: TGTGCCTCCAGGAATAGGCGATATAGCAATCAGCCCCAGCATTTT. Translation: CASRNRRYSNQPQHF.

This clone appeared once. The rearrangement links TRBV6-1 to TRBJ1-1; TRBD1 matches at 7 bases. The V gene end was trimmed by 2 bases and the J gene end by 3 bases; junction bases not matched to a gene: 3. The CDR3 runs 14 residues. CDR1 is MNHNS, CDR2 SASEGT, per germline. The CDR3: CASSERGLHTEAFF. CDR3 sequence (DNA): TGTGCCAGCAGTGAAAGGGGGCTCCACACTGAAGCTTTCTTT.

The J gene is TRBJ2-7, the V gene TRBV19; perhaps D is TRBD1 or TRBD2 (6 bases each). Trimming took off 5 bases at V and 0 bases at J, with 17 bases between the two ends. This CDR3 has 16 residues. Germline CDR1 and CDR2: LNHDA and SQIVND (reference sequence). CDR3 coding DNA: TGTGCCAGTAGTCTTTCCGGGGGCGATTTCTCCTACGAGCAGTACTTC. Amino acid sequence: CASSLSGGDFSYEQYF.

CDR3 loop: CSAMFNYGYTF. The CDR3 nucleotides are TGCAGTGCTATGTTCAACTATGGCTACACCTTC. The chain is built from TRBV20-1 and TRBJ1-2; D is uncertain. CDR1 and CDR2 (germline): DFQATT, SNEGSKA (reference sequence). Trimming stripped 4 bases from V and 2 bases from J, with 5 bases between. The CDR3 totals 11 residues.

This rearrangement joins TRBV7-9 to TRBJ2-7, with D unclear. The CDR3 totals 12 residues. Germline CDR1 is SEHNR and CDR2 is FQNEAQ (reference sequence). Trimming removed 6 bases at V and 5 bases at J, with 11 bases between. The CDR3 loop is CASSSTTNEQYF. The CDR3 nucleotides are TGTGCCAGCAGTTCGACGACCAACGAGCAGTACTTC. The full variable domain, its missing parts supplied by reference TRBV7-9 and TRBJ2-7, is DTGVSQNPRHKITKRGQNVTFRCDPISEHNRLYWYRQTLGQGPEFLTYFQNEAQLEKSRLLSDRFSAERPKGSFSTLEIQRTEQGDSAMYLCASSSTTNEQYFGPGTRLTVT.

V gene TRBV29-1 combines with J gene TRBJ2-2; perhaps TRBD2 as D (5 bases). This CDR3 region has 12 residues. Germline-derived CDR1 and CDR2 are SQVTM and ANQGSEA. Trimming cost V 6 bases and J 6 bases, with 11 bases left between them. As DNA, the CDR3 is TGCAGCGTAAGACGGGGAGCCGGGGAGCTGTTTTTT. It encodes CSVRRGAGELFF.

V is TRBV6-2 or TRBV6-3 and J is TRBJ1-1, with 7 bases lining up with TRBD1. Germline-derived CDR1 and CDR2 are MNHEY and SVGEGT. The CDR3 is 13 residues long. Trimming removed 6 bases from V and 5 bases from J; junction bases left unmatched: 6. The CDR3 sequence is CASSPGQKTEAFF. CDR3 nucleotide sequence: TGTGCCAGCAGCCCGGGACAGAAGACTGAAGCTTTCTTT.

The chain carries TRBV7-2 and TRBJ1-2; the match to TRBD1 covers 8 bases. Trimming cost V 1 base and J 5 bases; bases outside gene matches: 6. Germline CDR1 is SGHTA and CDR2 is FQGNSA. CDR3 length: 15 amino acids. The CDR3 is CASSLEPGGKYGYTF. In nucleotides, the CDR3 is TGTGCCAGCAGCTTAGAACCAGGGGGCAAGTATGGCTACACCTTC.

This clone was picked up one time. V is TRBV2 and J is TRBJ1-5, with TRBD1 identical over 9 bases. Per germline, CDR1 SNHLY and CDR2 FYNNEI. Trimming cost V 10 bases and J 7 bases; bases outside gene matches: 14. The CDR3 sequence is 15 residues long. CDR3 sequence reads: CATRPGTGLGQPQHF. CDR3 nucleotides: TGTGCCACCCGTCCCGGGACAGGGTTGGGGCAGCCCCAGCATTTT.

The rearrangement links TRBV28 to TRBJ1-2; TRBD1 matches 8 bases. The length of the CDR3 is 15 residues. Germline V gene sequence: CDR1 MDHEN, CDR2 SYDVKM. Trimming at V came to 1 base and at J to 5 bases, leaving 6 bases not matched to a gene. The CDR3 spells CASSLFTGGTYGYTF. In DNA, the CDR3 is TGTGCCAGCAGTTTATTCACAGGGGGTACTTATGGCTACACCTTC.

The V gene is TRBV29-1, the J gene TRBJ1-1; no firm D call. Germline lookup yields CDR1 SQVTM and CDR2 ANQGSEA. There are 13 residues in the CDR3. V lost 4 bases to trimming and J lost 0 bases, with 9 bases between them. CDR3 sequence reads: CSVGFFLNTEAFF. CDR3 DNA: TGCAGCGTTGGCTTTTTTTTGAACACTGAAGCTTTCTTT.

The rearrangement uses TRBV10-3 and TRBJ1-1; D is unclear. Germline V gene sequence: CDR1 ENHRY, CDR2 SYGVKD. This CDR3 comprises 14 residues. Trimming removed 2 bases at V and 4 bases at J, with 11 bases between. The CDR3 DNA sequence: TGTGCCATCAGTGAGGTGACTACGGGCACTGAAGCTTTCTTT. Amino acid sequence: CAISEVTTGTEAFF.

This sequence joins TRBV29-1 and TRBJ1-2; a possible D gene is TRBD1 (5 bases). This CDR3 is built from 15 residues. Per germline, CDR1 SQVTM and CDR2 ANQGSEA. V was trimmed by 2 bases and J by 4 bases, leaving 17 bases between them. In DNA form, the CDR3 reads TGCAGCGTTGAATTACCCGGGGCCAACATCTATGGCTACACCTTC. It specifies CSVELPGANIYGYTF.

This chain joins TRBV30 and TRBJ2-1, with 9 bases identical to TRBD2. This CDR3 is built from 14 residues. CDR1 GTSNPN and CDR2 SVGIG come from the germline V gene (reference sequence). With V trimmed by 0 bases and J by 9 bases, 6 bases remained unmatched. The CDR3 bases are TGTGCCTGGAGTGTTGGTAGCGGGAGAACTGAGCAGTTCTTC. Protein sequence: CAWSVGSGRTEQFF.

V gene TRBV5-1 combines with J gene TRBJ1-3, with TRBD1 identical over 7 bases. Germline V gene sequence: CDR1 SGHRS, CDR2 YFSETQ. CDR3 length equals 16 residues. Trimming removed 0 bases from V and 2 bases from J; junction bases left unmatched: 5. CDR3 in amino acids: CASSLGHGTAGNTIYF. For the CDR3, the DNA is TGCGCCAGCAGCTTGGGTCACGGGACAGCTGGAAACACCATATATTTT.

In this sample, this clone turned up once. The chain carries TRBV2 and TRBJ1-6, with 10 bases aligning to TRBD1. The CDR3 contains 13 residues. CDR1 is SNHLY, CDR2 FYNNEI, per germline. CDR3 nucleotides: TGTGCTAAGGGACAGGGGCCAAATTCACCCCTCCACTTT. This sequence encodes CAKGQGPNSPLHF. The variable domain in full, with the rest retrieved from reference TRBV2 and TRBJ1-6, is EPEVTQTPSHQVTQMGQEVILRCVPISNHLYFYWYRQILGQKVEFLVSFYNNEISEKSEIFDDQFSVERPDGSNFTLKIRSTKLEDSAMYFCAKGQGPNSPLHFGNGTRLTVT.

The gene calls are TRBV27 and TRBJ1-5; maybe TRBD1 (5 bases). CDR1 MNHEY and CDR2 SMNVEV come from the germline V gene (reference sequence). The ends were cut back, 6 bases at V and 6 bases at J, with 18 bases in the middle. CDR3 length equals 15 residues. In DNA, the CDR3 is TGTGCCAGCAGCCTAGGGCAGGGTAGGGGTCAGCCCCAGCATTTT. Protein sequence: CASSLGQGRGQPQHF.